The following is a T cell receptor beta chain sequence with its context. Antigen specificity is unknown. The record originates from a study of blood T cells in healthy people across ages. General observations from the study: Roughly linear declines in TCR beta diversity per million T cells occurred with age. There were more naive CD4+ cells and higher diversity in long-lived donors than in aged donors.

The second PCR ran roughly 6 to 11 cycles with a sample-barcoded 5' primer and J-beta primers. From the 5' RACE reads, TCRdb called clonotypes with MiXCR, one entry per CDR3 protein. The profile shows under 700,000 distinct CDR3 sequences, 20% to 30% of them singletons. The V end lost 7 bases, the J end lost 0 bases, and 9 bases lay between the germline ends. The CDR3 totals 14 residues. CDR1 and CDR2 (germline): SGHTA, FQGNSA. The sample was also linked to a second study, of T cells of mothers and their children.

The clonotype was recovered from a boy between 10 and 17 years old in good health. The chain carries TRBV7-2 and TRBJ2-2; D unclear. Material for sequencing was blood. In nucleotides, the CDR3 is TGTGCCAGCAACGGCAGAGCGAACACCGGGGAGCTGTTTTTT. Encoded protein: CASNGRANTGELFF.